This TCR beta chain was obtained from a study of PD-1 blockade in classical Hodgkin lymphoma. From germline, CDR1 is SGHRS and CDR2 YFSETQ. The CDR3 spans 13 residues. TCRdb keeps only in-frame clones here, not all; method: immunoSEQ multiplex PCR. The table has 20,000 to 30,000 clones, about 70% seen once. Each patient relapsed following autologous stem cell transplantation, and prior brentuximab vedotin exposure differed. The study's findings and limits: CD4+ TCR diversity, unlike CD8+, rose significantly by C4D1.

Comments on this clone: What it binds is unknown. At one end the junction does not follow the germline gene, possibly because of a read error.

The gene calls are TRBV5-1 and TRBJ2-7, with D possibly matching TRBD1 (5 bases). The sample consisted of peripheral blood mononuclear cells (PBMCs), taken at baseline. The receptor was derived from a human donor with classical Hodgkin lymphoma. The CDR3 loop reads CASTTTDPYGQYF. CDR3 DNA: TGCGCCAGCACCACGACAGACCCCTACGGGCAGTACTTC.